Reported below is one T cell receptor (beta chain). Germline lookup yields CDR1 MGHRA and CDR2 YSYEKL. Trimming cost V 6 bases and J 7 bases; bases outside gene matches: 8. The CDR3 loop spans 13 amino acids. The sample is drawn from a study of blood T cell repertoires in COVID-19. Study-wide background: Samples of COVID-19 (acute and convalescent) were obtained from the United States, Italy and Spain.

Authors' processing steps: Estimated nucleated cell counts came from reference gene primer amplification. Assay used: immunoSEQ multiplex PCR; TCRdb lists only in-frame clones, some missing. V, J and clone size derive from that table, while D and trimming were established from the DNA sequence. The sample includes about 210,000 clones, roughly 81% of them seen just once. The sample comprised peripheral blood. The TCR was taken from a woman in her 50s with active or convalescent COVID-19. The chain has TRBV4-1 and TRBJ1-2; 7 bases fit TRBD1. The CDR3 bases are TGCGCCAGCAGTCCGCAGGGGGTGGCTGGCTACACCTTC. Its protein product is CASSPQGVAGYTF.